Sequencing of this TCR beta chain was carried out in a study of T cells in Graves' hyperthyroidism and ophthalmopathy. Across the whole study: Once the initial diagnosis was made, peripheral blood was obtained before any treatment.

CDR1 and CDR2 from the germline V gene are DFQATT and SNEGSKA (reference sequence). After removal of 6 bases from V and 6 bases from J, the junction contained 14 bases not matched to a gene. This CDR3 has 16 amino acids. Absent ophthalmopathy progression within 18 months defined stable Graves' hyperthyroidism. Newly diagnosed hyperthyroidism, duration under 2 months, in patients aged 18 to 65. A word on this clonotype: The target antigen is unknown.

Notes on the study in general: Most thyroid clonotypes with frequency above 0.001 were detected in blood.

Authors of the study amplified TCR beta CDR3 regions from RNA transcripts. First-round RT-PCR with HTBI primers amplified the TCR CDR3 region. TCRdb reanalysed the multiplex PCR reads using MiXCR and keeps one entry per CDR3 protein. Of around 420,000 distinct CDR3 sequences in the sample, more than 15% were seen once. The clonotype originates from a woman between 18 and 30 years old with Graves' hyperthyroidism. The genes are TRBV20-1 and TRBJ1-6, with TRBD1 matching over 7 bases. The sequencing sample was made of blood. This CDR3 reads CSAPTTTRGINSPLHF. CDR3 nucleotide sequence: TGCAGTGCCCCCACGACCACCAGGGGGATTAATTCACCCCTCCACTTT.